A selection of T cell receptor beta chains follows, all from one sample in a study of blood T cell repertoires in COVID-19. Only in-frame clones appear in the TCRdb table, and some are missing; sequencing was by immunoSEQ multiplex PCR. The table has under 250,000 clones, 84% seen once. The specimen was peripheral blood. The origin of the receptors is a man aged 50 to 59 with active or convalescent COVID-19. The CDR3 runs from the conserved cysteine through the conserved F or W. D genes are given only for firm matches. Clone sizes are given selectively: once, few, many, or a class where the clone is expanded.

TRBJ1-6,TRBD1,TRBV27,once,TGTGCCAGCAGTTTATCCGGGACAGGGTTGGCCCACTTT,CASSLSGTGLAHF
TRBJ2-2,NA,TRBV2,NA,TGTGCCATCGTAACCGGGACATCCTTCACCGGGGAGCTGTTTTTT,CAIVTGTSFTGELFF
TRBJ1-2,TRBD1,TRBV30,NA,TGTGCCTGGACGCGGGACAGGGGCTCTAACTATGGCTACACCTTC,CAWTRDRGSNYGYTF
TRBJ1-5,TRBD1,TRBV27,few,TGTGCCAGCAGTTTGGGACAGGGGGCAGGTCAGCCCCAGCATTTT,CASSLGQGAGQPQHF
TRBJ2-5,NA,TRBV7-9,NA,TGTGCCAGCAGCTGGGGGGACAGCCAACAAGAGACCCAGTACTTC,CASSWGDSQQETQYF
TRBJ1-1,NA,TRBV7-8,NA,TGTGCCAGCAGCTTAGATCGGGCGGGGGGACACAGGGAAGCTTTCTTT,CASSLDRAGGHREAFF
TRBJ2-1,TRBD1,TRBV18,NA,TGTGCCAGCTCACCTTCGACAGGGCGCGAGCAGTTCTTC,CASSPSTGREQFF
TRBJ1-3,NA,TRBV7-2,NA,TGTGCCAGCAGCGTGACAGCTGTACTCTCTGGAAACACCATATATTTT,CASSVTAVLSGNTIYF
TRBJ2-5,NA,TRBV20-1,NA,TGCAGTGCTAGTCTACAGGCGACCCAGTACTTC,CSASLQATQYF
TRBJ2-7,TRBD1,TRBV5-1,NA,TGCGCCAGCAGCTCAGGGGGCTCCTACGAGCAGTACTTC,CASSSGGSYEQYF
TRBJ2-1,NA,TRBV5-1,NA,TGCGCCAGCAGCTTGGACAGACCATACAATGAGCAGTTCTTC,CASSLDRPYNEQFF
TRBJ1-1,NA,TRBV30,NA,TGTGCCTGGAGTACATTGGCCGCTGAAGCTTTCTTT,CAWSTLAAEAFF
TRBJ1-6,TRBD1,TRBV27,NA,TGTGCCAGCAGTTCCCCCGGGACAGCTAATTCACCCCTCCACTTT,CASSSPGTANSPLHF
TRBJ1-1,NA,TRBV9,NA,TGTGCCAGCAGCGTGAGTGTTGGGAACACTGAAGCTTTCTTT,CASSVSVGNTEAFF
TRBJ1-5,TRBD1,TRBV6-5,once,TGTGCCAGCAGTTTACAGGGGGCAGGGAGCAATCAGCCCCAGCATTTT,CASSLQGAGSNQPQHF